The present T cell receptor beta chain was sequenced within a study of blood T cell repertoires in COVID-19. Study summary: The cDNA or gDNA used as material had been derived from T cells, B-cell-depleted T cells, or PBMCs.

This clone was seen a handful of times. V lost 0 bases and J lost 3, with 6 bases in between. CDR1 KGHSH and CDR2 LQKENI come from the germline V gene. This CDR3 spans 14 amino acids. Per the original data handling: Reference gene primer amplification in the assay estimated nucleated cell counts. Using immunoSEQ multiplex PCR, the repertoire was profiled, and TCRdb retains in-frame clones only, with some absent. V and J calls and clone size are given by that table; D and trimming were obtained from the DNA. The sample has about 270,000 clones; 83% are singletons. The rearrangement uses TRBV18 and TRBJ1-3; no firm D call. The receptor comes from a man at least 80 years old with acute or convalescent COVID-19. Sequencing used peripheral blood. CDR3 region: CASSPPVLGNTIYF. The CDR3 region has the DNA TGTGCCAGCTCACCACCTGTTCTTGGAAACACCATATATTTT.